The source of this T cell receptor (beta chain) is a study of cytomegalovirus exposure and HLA in healthy donors. CDR3 length equals 16 residues. V lost 2 bases and J lost 3, with 17 bases in between. From germline, CDR1 is SGHDT and CDR2 YYEEEE. PCR involved 60 Vbeta and 13 Jbeta primers. Repertoires were generated with immunoSEQ multiplex PCR, while TCRdb's copy carries only in-frame clones and drops some. The sample has roughly 51,000 clones; about four fifths are singletons. The chain couples TRBV5-6 to TRBJ2-5; tentatively, D is TRBD2 (6 bases). Sequenced input: PBMCs. The origin of this receptor is a boy aged 5-17 years in good health and CMV-seropositive. In DNA, the CDR3 is TGTGCCAGCAGCTTACGAGGCCGGGAGATCAAAGAGACCCAGTACTTC. Translating it yields CASSLRGREIKETQYF.